This T cell receptor (beta chain) was recorded in a study of neurological immune-mediated disorders. In the study overall: For the roughly 34 multiple sclerosis patients, the disease was relapsing-remitting in around 31 and secondary progressive in 3. Study outcomes and limitations: HTLV-1-associated myelopathy had the most TCR clonal expansion, while multiple sclerosis had the least, a level that fell below healthy controls.

MiXCR, applied by TCRdb to the 5' RACE reads, yields one record per CDR3 protein. The sample consists of approximately 89,000 distinct CDR3 sequences, around 4.7% of them appearing once. In this sample, this clonotype turned up many times. As yet, its antigen is unknown. The time point is: longitudinal time-point 3. The receptor was isolated from a woman aged 55-70 years with multiple sclerosis. Sequenced input: PBMCs.

DNA for the CDR3: TGTGCCAGCAGCCAGGGCGTGATGGCTTTCTTT. This encodes CASSQGVMAFF. V and J are TRBV6-2 or TRBV6-3 and TRBJ1-1, with D possibly TRBD1 on 5 matching bases. Germline CDR1 reads MNHEY; CDR2 reads SVGEGT. Deletions cut 6 bases from V and 11 bases from J, with 13 bases between. The CDR3 runs to 11 residues.